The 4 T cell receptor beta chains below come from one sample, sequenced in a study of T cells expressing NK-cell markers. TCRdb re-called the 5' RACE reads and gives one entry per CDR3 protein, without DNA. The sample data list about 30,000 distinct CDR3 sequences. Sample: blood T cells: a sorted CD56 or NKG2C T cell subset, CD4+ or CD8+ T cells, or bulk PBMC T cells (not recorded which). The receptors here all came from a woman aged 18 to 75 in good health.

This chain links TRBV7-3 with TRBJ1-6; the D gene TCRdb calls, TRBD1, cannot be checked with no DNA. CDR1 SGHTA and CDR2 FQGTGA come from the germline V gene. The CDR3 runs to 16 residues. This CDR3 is CASSSRRVLFDSPLHF. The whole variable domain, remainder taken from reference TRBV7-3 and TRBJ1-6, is GAGVSQTPSNKVTEKGKYVELRCDPISGHTALYWYRQSLGQGPEFLIYFQGTGAADDSGLPNDRFFAVRPEGSVSTLKIQRTERGDSAVYLCASSSRRVLFDSPLHFGNGTRLTVT.

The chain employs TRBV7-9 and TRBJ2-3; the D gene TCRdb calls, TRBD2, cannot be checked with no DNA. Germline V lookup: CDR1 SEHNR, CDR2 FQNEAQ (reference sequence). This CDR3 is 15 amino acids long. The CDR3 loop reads CASSLVTSGTDTQYF.

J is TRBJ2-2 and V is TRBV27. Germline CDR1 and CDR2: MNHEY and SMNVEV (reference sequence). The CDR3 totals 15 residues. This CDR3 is CASTAASRGTGELFF.

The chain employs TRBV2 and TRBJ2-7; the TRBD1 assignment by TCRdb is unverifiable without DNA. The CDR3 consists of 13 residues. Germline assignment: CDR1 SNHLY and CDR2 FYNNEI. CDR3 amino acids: CASSSGTTGEQYF.